What follows are 8 T cell receptor beta chains derived from one specimen sequenced in a study of T-cell memory formation after mild COVID-19. MiXCR was run by TCRdb on the 5' RACE reads, yielding one entry per CDR3 protein. The sample holds more than 450,000 distinct CDR3 sequences, around 17% seen once. Material for sequencing was PBMCs or a T cell subset sorted from them (not recorded which). These receptor sequences come from an adult woman who had mild COVID-19 (a few samples of this study predate the infection). Cell type and time point are not known.

This chain joins TRBV6-2 or TRBV6-3 and TRBJ2-3; no definite D call. Trimming removed 10 bases at V and 5 bases at J, with 13 bases between. Germline CDR1 is MNHEY and CDR2 is SVGEGT. This CDR3 has 12 amino acids. DNA of the CDR3: TGTGCCACCAGAGGATCTGGAGATACGCAGTATTTT. Protein sequence: CATRGSGDTQYF.

This clonotype has more than one count but fewer than ten. The gene calls are TRBV7-3 and TRBJ2-7; 10 bases are a match to TRBD1. The CDR3 contains 18 residues. Per the germline V gene, CDR1 is SGHTA and CDR2 is FQGTGA. Germline trimming cut 5 bases from V and 0 bases from J; bases unmatched to any gene: 13. For the CDR3, the DNA is TGTGCCAGCAGCGTCTCCGGGACAGGGGTCCCCCTCTCCTACGAGCAGTACTTC. Translated, it gives CASSVSGTGVPLSYEQYF.

This clonotype has just a few counts. The chain has TRBV14 and TRBJ2-1, with 9 bases fitting TRBD1. The CDR3 has 15 amino acids. CDR1 is SGHDN, CDR2 FVKESK, per germline. The ends lost 0 bases at V and 7 bases at J; junction bases unmatched: 4. The CDR3 DNA sequence: TGTGCCAGCAGCCAAGATAGACAGGGGGTAAATGAGCAGTTCTTC. It specifies CASSQDRQGVNEQFF.

This clonotype was seen a handful of times. The chain carries TRBV5-1 and TRBJ2-7; D might be TRBD2 (6 bases). There are 16 residues in the CDR3. Germline lookup yields CDR1 SGHRS and CDR2 YFSETQ. V lost 0 bases and J lost 5, with 18 bases in between. The CDR3 spells CASSLAGTLGMDEQYF. CDR3 nucleotide sequence: TGCGCCAGCAGCTTGGCTGGGACTCTGGGTATGGACGAGCAGTACTTC.

About this clonotype itself: The conserved closing phenylalanine or tryptophan is absent in this CDR3, likely reflecting a read error. It is unclear where the CDR3 begins or ends on the DNA, so no DNA is shown, and the CDR3 is as TCRdb lists it. V gene TRBV6-1 combines with J gene TRBJ2-1; the DNA was not used to check the table's D call, TRBD2. Germline V gene sequence: CDR1 MNHNS, CDR2 SASEGT. 13 amino acids form the CDR3, both terminal residues included. The CDR3 here is CASRVTSGGPKIL.

The chain links TRBV29-1 to TRBJ2-5; TRBD1 matches at 7 bases. This CDR3 is built from 10 residues. CDR1 and CDR2 from the germline V gene are SQVTM and ANQGSEA. The CDR3 DNA reads TGCAGAGGGGGCCCAGAGACCCAGTACTTC. It translates to CRGGPETQYF.

This clonotype occurred a few times. The chain uses TRBV3-1 and TRBJ1-1; no clear D gene. In germline, CDR1 is LGHDT, CDR2 YNNKEL (reference sequence). V gave up 0 bases and J gave up 1 base, with 6 bases separating them. The CDR3 covers 14 residues. CDR3 sequence (DNA): TGTGCCAGCAGCCAAGATGTACGGAACACTGAAGCTTTCTTT. It specifies CASSQDVRNTEAFF.

This clonotype was counted a few times. This chain uses TRBV5-1 with TRBJ1-1; 8 bases are shared with TRBD1. This CDR3 is 14 amino acids long. After removal of 4 bases from V and 0 bases from J, the junction contained 2 bases not matched to a gene. Per germline, CDR1 SGHRS and CDR2 YFSETQ. CDR3 DNA sequence: TGCGCCAGCAGCGGGACAGGAATGAACACTGAAGCTTTCTTT. This gives the protein CASSGTGMNTEAFF.